One T cell receptor (beta chain) is described in this entry. The antigen is unknown. These data belong to a study of a mutant IDH1 vaccine in newly diagnosed glioma. Stated time point: week 23, last vaccination. Every vaccination contained 300 ug of the mutant IDH1 20-mer peptide and was paired with topical imiquimod. The table came from immunoSEQ multiplex PCR; TCRdb's copy has only in-frame clones and leaves some out. The table lists 40,000 or so clones, about 76% of them singletons, with about 5% in the top ten. The input for sequencing was PBMCs, taken from a glioma patient whose treatment included an IDH1 peptide vaccine. The clonotype comes from a man aged 50 or older with glioma.

CDR3 region: CASSQEGTRTGNTIYF. The DNA for the CDR3 is TGCGCCAGCAGCCAAGAAGGGACCCGGACTGGAAACACCATATATTTT. The chain uses TRBV4-1 and TRBJ1-3, with D tentatively TRBD1 (5 bases). From germline, CDR1 is MGHRA and CDR2 YSYEKL. V gave up 0 bases and J gave up 2 bases, with 11 bases separating them. The CDR3 has 16 residues.